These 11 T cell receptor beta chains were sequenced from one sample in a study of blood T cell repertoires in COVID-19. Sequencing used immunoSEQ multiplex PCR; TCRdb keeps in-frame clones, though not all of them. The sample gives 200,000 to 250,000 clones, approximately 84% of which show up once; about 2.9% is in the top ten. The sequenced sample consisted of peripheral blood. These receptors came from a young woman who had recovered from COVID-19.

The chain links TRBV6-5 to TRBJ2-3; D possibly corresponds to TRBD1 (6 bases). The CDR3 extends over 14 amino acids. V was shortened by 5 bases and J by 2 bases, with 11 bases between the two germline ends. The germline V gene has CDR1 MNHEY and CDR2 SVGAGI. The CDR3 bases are TGTGCCAGCAGTCCAGGACAGCACACAGATACGCAGTATTTT. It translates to CASSPGQHTDTQYF.

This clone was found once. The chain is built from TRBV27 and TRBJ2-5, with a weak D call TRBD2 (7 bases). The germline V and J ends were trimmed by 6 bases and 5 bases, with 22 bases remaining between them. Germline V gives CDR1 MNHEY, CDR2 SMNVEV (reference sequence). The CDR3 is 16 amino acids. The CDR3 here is CASSPVGGGAVETQYF. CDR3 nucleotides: TGTGCCAGCAGCCCCGTGGGTGGGGGGGCCGTGGAGACCCAGTACTTC.

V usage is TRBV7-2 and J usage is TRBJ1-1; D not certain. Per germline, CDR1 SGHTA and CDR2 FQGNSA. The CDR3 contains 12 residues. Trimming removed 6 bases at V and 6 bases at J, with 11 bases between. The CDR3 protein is CASSGVAAEAFF. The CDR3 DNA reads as TGTGCCAGCAGTGGAGTTGCCGCTGAAGCTTTCTTT.

The DNA of the CDR3 is TGTGCCATCAGTACCGGACTCTCAGGGGGCGCGTCGGGAGGGAACACTGAAGCTTTCTTT. It is translated as CAISTGLSGGASGGNTEAFF. The V and J genes are TRBV10-3 and TRBJ1-1; 8 bases match TRBD1. V trimming: 5 bases; J trimming: 1 base; junction bases outside the gene matches: 21. Per germline, CDR1 ENHRY and CDR2 SYGVKD. The CDR3 consists of 20 residues.

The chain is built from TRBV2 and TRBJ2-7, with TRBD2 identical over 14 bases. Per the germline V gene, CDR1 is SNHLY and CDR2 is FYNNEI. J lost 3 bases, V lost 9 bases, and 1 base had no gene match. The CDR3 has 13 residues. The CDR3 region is CASGTSGSYEQYF. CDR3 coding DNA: TGTGCCAGTGGGACTAGCGGGAGCTACGAGCAGTACTTC.

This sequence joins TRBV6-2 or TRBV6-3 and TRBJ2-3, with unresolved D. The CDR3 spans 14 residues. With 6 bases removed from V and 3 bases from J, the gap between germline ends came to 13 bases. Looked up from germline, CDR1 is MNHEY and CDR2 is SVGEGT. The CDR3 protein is CASSPEYRTDTQYF. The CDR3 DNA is TGTGCCAGCAGCCCAGAATACCGGACAGATACGCAGTATTTT.

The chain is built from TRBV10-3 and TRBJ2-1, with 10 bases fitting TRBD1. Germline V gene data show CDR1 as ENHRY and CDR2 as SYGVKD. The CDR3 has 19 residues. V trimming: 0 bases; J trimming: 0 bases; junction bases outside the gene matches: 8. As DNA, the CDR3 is TGTGCCATCAGTGAGTCCCCTCGGACAGGGGGGGGCTCCTACAATGAGCAGTTCTTC. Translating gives CAISESPRTGGGSYNEQFF.

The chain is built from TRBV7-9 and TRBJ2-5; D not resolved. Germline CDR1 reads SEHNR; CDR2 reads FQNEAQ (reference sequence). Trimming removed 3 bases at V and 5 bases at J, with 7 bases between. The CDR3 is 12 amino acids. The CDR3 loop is CASSFYEETQYF. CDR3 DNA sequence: TGTGCCAGCAGCTTTTATGAGGAGACCCAGTACTTC.

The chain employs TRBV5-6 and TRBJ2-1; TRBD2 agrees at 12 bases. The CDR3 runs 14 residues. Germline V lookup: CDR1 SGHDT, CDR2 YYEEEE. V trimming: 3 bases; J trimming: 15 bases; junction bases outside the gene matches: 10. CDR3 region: CASSSTSGGPGVFF. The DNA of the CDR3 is TGTGCCAGCAGCTCGACTAGCGGGGGCCCCGGGGTGTTCTTC.

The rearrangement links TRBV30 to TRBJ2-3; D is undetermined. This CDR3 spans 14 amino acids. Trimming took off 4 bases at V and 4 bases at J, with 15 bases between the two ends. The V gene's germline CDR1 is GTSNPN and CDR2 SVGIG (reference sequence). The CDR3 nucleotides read TGTGCCTGGAATACCGCGCTAGGCGCAGATACGCAGTATTTT. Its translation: CAWNTALGADTQYF.

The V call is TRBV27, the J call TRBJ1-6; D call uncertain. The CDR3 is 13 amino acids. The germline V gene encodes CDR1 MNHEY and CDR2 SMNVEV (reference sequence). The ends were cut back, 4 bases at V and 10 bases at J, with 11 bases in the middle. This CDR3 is CASSWQVDSPLHF. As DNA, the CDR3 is TGTGCCAGCAGTTGGCAGGTAGACTCACCCCTCCACTTT.